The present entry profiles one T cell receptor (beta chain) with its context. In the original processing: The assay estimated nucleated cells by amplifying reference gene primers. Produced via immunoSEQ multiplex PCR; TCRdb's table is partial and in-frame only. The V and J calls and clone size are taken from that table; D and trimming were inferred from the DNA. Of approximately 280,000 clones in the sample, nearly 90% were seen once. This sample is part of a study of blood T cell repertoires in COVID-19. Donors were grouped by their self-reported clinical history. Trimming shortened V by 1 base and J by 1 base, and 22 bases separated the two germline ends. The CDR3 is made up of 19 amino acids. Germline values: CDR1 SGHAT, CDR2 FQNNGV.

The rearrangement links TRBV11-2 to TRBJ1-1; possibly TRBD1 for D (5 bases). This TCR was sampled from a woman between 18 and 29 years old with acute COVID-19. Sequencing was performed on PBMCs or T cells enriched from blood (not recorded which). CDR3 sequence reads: CASSLAQGKQTLPNTEAFF. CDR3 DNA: TGTGCCAGCAGCTTAGCGCAGGGAAAACAGACCTTGCCGAACACTGAAGCTTTCTTT.